These T cell receptor beta chains were read from a single sample in a study of blood T cell repertoires in COVID-19. Data came from immunoSEQ multiplex PCR; TCRdb stores just in-frame clones and leaves some out. The sample lists roughly 84,000 clones, about 80% occurring once. Sequenced input: peripheral blood. Receptors were obtained from a woman aged 45-60 years with acute or convalescent COVID-19. Each CDR3 is given with its conserved first and last residue. Each record gives: D gene, clone size, J gene, V gene, CDR3 DNA, CDR3 protein. A D gene is named only where the DNA matches it firmly. The listing skips clone size in some rows; elsewhere it reads once, few, many or a size class.

D gene: TRBD2; clone size: few; J gene: TRBJ2-2; V gene: TRBV7-2; CDR3 DNA: TGTGCCAGCAGTGTGACTAGCGGGGGTTACACCGGGGAGCTGTTTTTT; CDR3 protein: CASSVTSGGYTGELFF
D gene: TRBD2; clone size: -; J gene: TRBJ2-3; V gene: TRBV19; CDR3 DNA: TGTGCCAGTAGTATACGGGTGCGGGGGGGCGGAGATACGCAGTATTTT; CDR3 protein: CASSIRVRGGGDTQYF
D gene: TRBD1; clone size: -; J gene: TRBJ2-2; V gene: TRBV3-1/TRBV3-2; CDR3 DNA: TGTGCCAGCAGCCAAGATGGACAGGGAAAAACCGGGGAGCTGTTTTTT; CDR3 protein: CASSQDGQGKTGELFF
D gene: -; clone size: -; J gene: TRBJ1-6; V gene: TRBV19; CDR3 DNA: TGTGCCAGTGTGGAGAACCCTTATAATTCACCCCTCCACTTT; CDR3 protein: CASVENPYNSPLHF
D gene: -; clone size: few; J gene: TRBJ1-2; V gene: TRBV4-1; CDR3 DNA: TGCGCCAGCAGCCAACACGGGGACAAGGGAAACTATGGCTACACCTTC; CDR3 protein: CASSQHGDKGNYGYTF
D gene: TRBD2; clone size: -; J gene: TRBJ2-1; V gene: TRBV28; CDR3 DNA: TGTGCCAGCAGTCCGGGGACTAGCGGGGGGGCCTACAATGAGCAGTTCTTC; CDR3 protein: CASSPGTSGGAYNEQFF
D gene: -; clone size: -; J gene: TRBJ1-1; V gene: TRBV5-1; CDR3 DNA: TGCGCCAGCAGCTACGGTCCTACGAGCACTGAAGCTTTCTTT; CDR3 protein: CASSYGPTSTEAFF
D gene: -; clone size: once; J gene: TRBJ1-1; V gene: TRBV12-3/TRBV12-4; CDR3 DNA: TGTGCCAGCAGTTTAGTAGTGAACACTGAAGCTTTCTTT; CDR3 protein: CASSLVVNTEAFF
D gene: TRBD1; clone size: few; J gene: TRBJ1-6; V gene: TRBV28; CDR3 DNA: TGTGCCAGCAGTTATACCGACAGGGTGGGTTCACCCCTCCACTTT; CDR3 protein: CASSYTDRVGSPLHF
D gene: -; clone size: -; J gene: TRBJ1-5; V gene: TRBV28; CDR3 DNA: TGTGCCAGCAGGTCGCGGGAAAATCAGCCCCAGCATTTT; CDR3 protein: CASRSRENQPQHF
D gene: -; clone size: few; J gene: TRBJ1-3; V gene: TRBV28; CDR3 DNA: TGTGCCAGCCAACGGGGGGCCCCTGGAAACACCATATATTTT; CDR3 protein: CASQRGAPGNTIYF
D gene: TRBD1; clone size: -; J gene: TRBJ1-6; V gene: TRBV27; CDR3 DNA: TGTGCCAGCGGGACAGGGAATTCACCCCTCCACTTT; CDR3 protein: CASGTGNSPLHF
D gene: TRBD2; clone size: -; J gene: TRBJ2-1; V gene: TRBV11-3; CDR3 DNA: TGTGCCAGCAGCTTAGGTGGCGGGGGGTACAATGAGCAGTTCTTC; CDR3 protein: CASSLGGGGYNEQFF
D gene: -; clone size: -; J gene: TRBJ1-2; V gene: TRBV27; CDR3 DNA: TGTGCCAGCAGTTTAACGTGGGAAACAGGGCCTCGGGAAGGCTACACCTTC; CDR3 protein: CASSLTWETGPREGYTF
D gene: -; clone size: -; J gene: TRBJ1-4; V gene: TRBV28; CDR3 DNA: TGTGCCAGCGAGGGTGAAAATGAAAAACTGTTTTTT; CDR3 protein: CASEGENEKLFF
D gene: TRBD2; clone size: -; J gene: TRBJ2-2; V gene: TRBV9; CDR3 DNA: TGTGCCAGCAGCGAGCGGGGGGGCACCGGGGAGCTGTTTTTT; CDR3 protein: CASSERGGTGELFF
D gene: -; clone size: -; J gene: TRBJ1-5; V gene: TRBV6-5; CDR3 DNA: TGTGCCAGCAGGATGCGATCCCCTAATAATCAGCCCCAGCATTTT; CDR3 protein: CASRMRSPNNQPQHF
D gene: -; clone size: -; J gene: TRBJ1-1; V gene: TRBV19; CDR3 DNA: TGTGCCAGTAGTATCTGGGGGGGCACTGAAGCTTTCTTT; CDR3 protein: CASSIWGGTEAFF
D gene: -; clone size: -; J gene: TRBJ2-3; V gene: TRBV11-2; CDR3 DNA: TGTGCCAGCAGCGCTAGGTCATTTGGAGATACGCAGTATTTT; CDR3 protein: CASSARSFGDTQYF
D gene: -; clone size: -; J gene: TRBJ2-1; V gene: TRBV24-1; CDR3 DNA: TGTGCCACCAGTGACCCGACTAGGAGCCATGAGCAGTTCTTC; CDR3 protein: CATSDPTRSHEQFF
D gene: -; clone size: -; J gene: TRBJ2-1; V gene: TRBV7-8; CDR3 DNA: TGTGCCAGCAGCTTAGTATCGGGGAGAGGGATGAACAATGAGCAGTTCTTC; CDR3 protein: CASSLVSGRGMNNEQFF
D gene: TRBD1; clone size: -; J gene: TRBJ1-5; V gene: TRBV7-8; CDR3 DNA: TGTGCCAGCAGCTCCGGACAGGGCCTCAATCAGCCCCAGCATTTT; CDR3 protein: CASSSGQGLNQPQHF
D gene: TRBD1; clone size: few; J gene: TRBJ1-1; V gene: TRBV19; CDR3 DNA: TGTGCCAGTAGCAGGGGGTACATGAACACTGAAGCTTTCTTT; CDR3 protein: CASSRGYMNTEAFF
D gene: -; clone size: -; J gene: TRBJ1-2; V gene: TRBV6-4; CDR3 DNA: TGTGCCAGCAGTGAGTCACAGGGAGCTAACTATGGCTACACCTTC; CDR3 protein: CASSESQGANYGYTF
D gene: TRBD1; clone size: -; J gene: TRBJ1-3; V gene: TRBV28; CDR3 DNA: TGTGCCAGCAGTTTACTAGGACAGGGGGCGCGGGGAAACACCATATATTTT; CDR3 protein: CASSLLGQGARGNTIYF
D gene: -; clone size: -; J gene: TRBJ1-6; V gene: TRBV18; CDR3 DNA: TGTGCCAGCTCCCCGAGAGGCGCGGAGAGCTCCTATAATTCACCCCTCCACTTT; CDR3 protein: CASSPRGAESSYNSPLHF
D gene: -; clone size: -; J gene: TRBJ1-2; V gene: TRBV18; CDR3 DNA: TGTGCCAGCTCACCACCGTCAGGGTGGCATGGCTACACCTTC; CDR3 protein: CASSPPSGWHGYTF
D gene: -; clone size: -; J gene: TRBJ1-5; V gene: TRBV7-8; CDR3 DNA: TGTGCCAGCAGCTTAGGTGGCGGCGGGGATCAGCCCCAGCATTTT; CDR3 protein: CASSLGGGGDQPQHF
D gene: -; clone size: -; J gene: TRBJ1-6; V gene: TRBV6-5; CDR3 DNA: TGTGCCAGCGGGAGGTCCTATAATTCACCCCTCCACTTT; CDR3 protein: CASGRSYNSPLHF
D gene: TRBD1; clone size: -; J gene: TRBJ1-1; V gene: TRBV5-1; CDR3 DNA: TGCGCCAGCAGCAGAAGACAGGGCGGTAACACTGAAGCTTTCTTT; CDR3 protein: CASSRRQGGNTEAFF
D gene: TRBD1; clone size: -; J gene: TRBJ1-1; V gene: TRBV30; CDR3 DNA: TGTGCCTGGAGTGTCGGACAGGGGGCAGAAGCTTTCTTT; CDR3 protein: CAWSVGQGAEAFF
D gene: -; clone size: -; J gene: TRBJ2-1; V gene: TRBV2; CDR3 DNA: TGTGCCAGCAGCCCGGGACAACGTAGGAATGAGCAGTTCTTC; CDR3 protein: CASSPGQRRNEQFF
D gene: TRBD1; clone size: -; J gene: TRBJ1-1; V gene: TRBV28; CDR3 DNA: TGTGCCAGCCGTAGAGCGGACAGGGAAGTCACTGAAGCTTTCTTT; CDR3 protein: CASRRADREVTEAFF
D gene: -; clone size: -; J gene: TRBJ2-5; V gene: TRBV7-9; CDR3 DNA: TGTGCCAGCAGCCCGCGAGGAGAAGAGACCCAGTACTTC; CDR3 protein: CASSPRGEETQYF
D gene: -; clone size: -; J gene: TRBJ1-5; V gene: TRBV7-2; CDR3 DNA: TGTGCCAGCAGCTTAGATGCGGGAATTGGGAATCAGCCCCAGCATTTT; CDR3 protein: CASSLDAGIGNQPQHF
D gene: -; clone size: -; J gene: TRBJ1-6; V gene: TRBV7-2; CDR3 DNA: TGTGCCAGCAGCCCACAGGATTCACCCCTCCACTTT; CDR3 protein: CASSPQDSPLHF
D gene: TRBD1; clone size: -; J gene: TRBJ1-5; V gene: TRBV4-1; CDR3 DNA: TGCGCCAGCAGCCAAGTTGACAGGGGTCGGAATCAGCCCCAGCATTTT; CDR3 protein: CASSQVDRGRNQPQHF
D gene: TRBD1; clone size: -; J gene: TRBJ2-3; V gene: TRBV7-6; CDR3 DNA: TGTGCCAGCAGCTTAGCGCAGGGACAGGGGCCCCGCGGGGATACGCAGTATTTT; CDR3 protein: CASSLAQGQGPRGDTQYF
D gene: TRBD2; clone size: -; J gene: TRBJ2-1; V gene: TRBV19; CDR3 DNA: TGTGCCAGTAGTCCGGGGGGGGACTACAATGAGCAGTTCTTC; CDR3 protein: CASSPGGDYNEQFF
D gene: -; clone size: few; J gene: TRBJ1-1; V gene: TRBV28; CDR3 DNA: TGTGCCAGCAGTTTTACTGAGAACACTGAAGCTTTCTTT; CDR3 protein: CASSFTENTEAFF
D gene: -; clone size: -; J gene: TRBJ1-5; V gene: TRBV5-1; CDR3 DNA: TGCGCCAGCAGCCCCGGGGAGGGAAGTCAGCCCCAGCATTTT; CDR3 protein: CASSPGEGSQPQHF
D gene: TRBD1; clone size: -; J gene: TRBJ1-5; V gene: TRBV29-1; CDR3 DNA: TGCAGCGTTTCCCTTCAGGGGGGAAATCAGCCCCAGCATTTT; CDR3 protein: CSVSLQGGNQPQHF
D gene: TRBD1; clone size: once; J gene: TRBJ1-6; V gene: TRBV10-3; CDR3 DNA: TGTGCCATCACTGGGACAGGAGGTTCACCCCTCCACTTT; CDR3 protein: CAITGTGGSPLHF
D gene: TRBD2; clone size: -; J gene: TRBJ2-1; V gene: TRBV14; CDR3 DNA: TGTGCCAGCAGCCAAGATCGACTAGCGGGGGGGCGGAATGAGCAGTTCTTC; CDR3 protein: CASSQDRLAGGRNEQFF
D gene: TRBD1; clone size: -; J gene: TRBJ2-1; V gene: TRBV6-5; CDR3 DNA: TGTGCCAGCAGTAACGGACAGGGTCCCAATGAGCAGTTCTTC; CDR3 protein: CASSNGQGPNEQFF
D gene: TRBD1; clone size: -; J gene: TRBJ2-5; V gene: TRBV5-1; CDR3 DNA: TGCGCCAGCAGCTTTCGACAGGGGGCGTCAGAGACCCAGTACTTC; CDR3 protein: CASSFRQGASETQYF
D gene: -; clone size: -; J gene: TRBJ2-2; V gene: TRBV9; CDR3 DNA: TGTGCCAGCAGCTTAGGGGGAGGATTCGGGGAGCTGTTTTTT; CDR3 protein: CASSLGGGFGELFF
D gene: -; clone size: -; J gene: TRBJ1-1; V gene: TRBV7-3; CDR3 DNA: TGTGCCAGCAGCTCCCAGGCGAACACTGAAGCTTTCTTT; CDR3 protein: CASSSQANTEAFF
D gene: TRBD1; clone size: -; J gene: TRBJ1-4; V gene: TRBV6-6; CDR3 DNA: TGTGCCAGCAGTATACAGGGGGCGTTAGAAAAACTGTTTTTT; CDR3 protein: CASSIQGALEKLFF
D gene: -; clone size: -; J gene: TRBJ1-2; V gene: TRBV4-2; CDR3 DNA: TGTGCCAGCAGCCAAGAGAGCGGCTATGGCTACACCTTC; CDR3 protein: CASSQESGYGYTF
D gene: -; clone size: -; J gene: TRBJ1-1; V gene: TRBV7-3; CDR3 DNA: TGTGCCAGCAGCCCCGGGACTAACACTGAAGCTTTCTTT; CDR3 protein: CASSPGTNTEAFF